Following are 26 T cell receptor beta chains from one sample sequenced in a study of vaccination effects on CD4 cells after COVID-19. These receptors are not linked to any known antigen. Antigen-specific CD4+ T cells expanded by the ViraFEST assay with viral peptide pools were then sequenced. CD4+ T cells were isolated after nine to ten days of culture. The study found no prior SARS-CoV-2 infection in the vaccine recipients, who tested negative for nucleocapsid antibodies. The method was immunoSEQ multiplex PCR; TCRdb's version includes in-frame clones alone and lacks a portion of them. The data contain approximately 74,000 clones, about 70% of them seen just once; the ten biggest clones take up less than 3%. The source material was CD4+ T cells from PBMCs cultured with HCoV-NL63 spike peptides, sampled before COVID-19 vaccination. The source is a human donor who received a COVID-19 vaccine.

This clone was counted between two and nine times. The chain links TRBV5-4 to TRBJ1-1, with 7 bases identical to TRBD1. V shed 7 bases and J 4 bases; nucleotides not matched to a gene: 7. Germline CDR1 and CDR2: SGHNT and YYREEE (reference sequence). This CDR3 is 13 amino acids long. The CDR3 loop is CASPEGGTTEAFF. CDR3 nucleotides: TGTGCCAGCCCTGAAGGGGGCACCACTGAAGCTTTCTTT.

The chain links TRBV5-5 to TRBJ1-5, with D perhaps TRBD1 (5 bases). Germline values: CDR1 SGHKS, CDR2 YYEKEE (reference sequence). The ends were cut back, 0 bases at V and 7 bases at J, with 11 bases in the middle. The length of the CDR3 is 14 residues. The CDR3 protein is CASSLGRAGQPQHF. CDR3 nucleotide sequence: TGTGCCAGCAGCTTGGGCAGGGCAGGCCAGCCCCAGCATTTT.

V and J are TRBV6-1 and TRBJ1-5, with D perhaps TRBD1 (5 bases). CDR1 is MNHNS and CDR2 is SASEGT in the germline V gene. The CDR3 spans 13 residues. V dropped 1 base and J dropped 4 bases, with 5 bases sitting between them. CDR3 sequence reads: CASSEGGNQPQHF. The CDR3 DNA sequence: TGTGCCAGCAGTGAAGGGGGGAATCAGCCCCAGCATTTT.

This clone has more than one count but fewer than ten. CDR3 bases: TGTGCCAGCAGTCCCTTTAAGGACAGCTCTGGGGCCAACGTCCTGACTTTC. It translates to CASSPFKDSSGANVLTF. The chain couples TRBV6-2 or TRBV6-3 to TRBJ2-6, with D possibly TRBD1 on 6 matching bases. Deletions cut 5 bases from V and 0 bases from J, with 14 bases between. CDR1 and CDR2 (germline): MNHEY, SVGEGT. The CDR3 runs 17 residues.

This clone was picked up one time. V gene TRBV6-5 combines with J gene TRBJ1-3; 7 positions match TRBD1. CDR1 is MNHEY and CDR2 is SVGAGI in the germline V gene. The CDR3 is 15 residues long. Trimming at V came to 6 bases and at J to 3 bases, leaving 8 bases not matched to a gene. CDR3 sequence: CASRVDRDGGNTIYF. CDR3 sequence (DNA): TGTGCCAGCAGGGTTGACAGGGACGGTGGAAACACCATATATTTT.

The chain uses TRBV7-2 and TRBJ2-3; 11 bases line up with TRBD1. CDR3 length: 17 residues. Trimming cost V 4 bases and J 4 bases; bases outside gene matches: 10. Germline V gene lookup returns CDR1 SGHTA and CDR2 FQGNSA. The CDR3 protein is CASSWSGTGGRADTQYF. The CDR3, as DNA: TGTGCCAGCAGCTGGTCCGGGACAGGGGGGAGGGCAGATACGCAGTATTTT.

This clone came up a few times. The chain is built from TRBV19 and TRBJ2-2; 7 bases match TRBD1. In germline, CDR1 is LNHDA, CDR2 SQIVND (reference sequence). V gave up 11 bases and J gave up 1 base; unmatched junction bases: 7. The CDR3 length is 14 residues. CDR3 loop: CACHRDRNTGELFF. CDR3 coding DNA: TGTGCCTGTCACCGGGACAGGAACACCGGGGAGCTGTTTTTT.

This clone was detected only once. V usage is TRBV4-2 and J usage is TRBJ2-5; a possible D gene is TRBD2 (5 bases). Germline lookup yields CDR1 LGHNA and CDR2 YNFKEQ. The V gene lost 3 bases and the J gene lost 1 base, with 15 bases spanning the gap. The CDR3 covers 16 residues. In DNA form, the CDR3 reads TGTGCCAGCAGCCACAGATTCTCGGGGTTCCAAGAGACCCAGTACTTC. Protein sequence: CASSHRFSGFQETQYF.

The gene calls are TRBV7-2 and TRBJ2-1; tentative D call: TRBD2 (6 bases). Germline V gene sequence: CDR1 SGHTA, CDR2 FQGNSA. There are 13 residues in the CDR3. V shed 1 base and J shed 14 bases, with 15 bases lying between them. The CDR3 nucleotides read TGTGCCAGCAGCTTAGTACTAGGGCCGGGAGAGTTCTTC. Its translation is CASSLVLGPGEFF. Together with reference TRBV7-2 and TRBJ2-1, the CDR3 gives the full variable domain: GAGVSQSPSNKVTEKGKDVELRCDPISGHTALYWYRQSLGQGLEFLIYFQGNSAPDKSGLPSDRFSAERTGGSVSTLTIQRTQQEDSAVYLCASSLVLGPGEFFGPGTRLTVL.

The chain links TRBV6-5 to TRBJ2-2, with 8 bases aligning to TRBD2. Germline V gene sequence: CDR1 MNHEY, CDR2 SVGAGI. With V trimmed by 8 bases and J by 0 bases, 5 bases remained unmatched. This CDR3 has 15 residues. As DNA, the CDR3 is TGTGCCAGCGGCCGGGGGGGACCGAACACCGGGGAGCTGTTTTTT. This gives the protein CASGRGGPNTGELFF.

The chain has TRBV10-3 and TRBJ1-5; 8 positions agree with TRBD1. The length of the CDR3 is 13 residues. V lost 10 bases to trimming and J lost 0 bases; unmatched junction nucleotides: 2. Per the germline V gene, CDR1 is ENHRY and CDR2 is SYGVKD. The CDR3 loop reads CATGQGSNQPQHF. CDR3 coding DNA: TGTGCCACAGGACAGGGTAGCAATCAGCCCCAGCATTTT.

V gene TRBV28 combines with J gene TRBJ2-5, with 14 positions matching TRBD2. With 4 bases clipped from V and 5 bases from J, the junction kept 3 bases outside the gene matches. This CDR3 spans 15 amino acids. Germline CDR1 and CDR2: MDHEN and SYDVKM. In nucleotides, the CDR3 is TGTGCCAGCAGTTGGGGGACTAGCGGGGGCGAGACCCAGTACTTC. Translation gives CASSWGTSGGETQYF.

The chain uses TRBV13 and TRBJ2-7; 7 nucleotides match TRBD2. V lost 5 bases, J lost 3 bases, and 16 bases stayed unmatched. Germline CDR1 PRHDT, CDR2 FYEKMQ (reference sequence). CDR3 length: 17 amino acids. Here the CDR3 reads CASSQRFGGGTVYEQYV. Here the CDR3 DNA reads TGTGCCAGCAGCCAACGATTTGGGGGAGGGACTGTCTACGAGCAGTACGTC.

V usage is TRBV7-3 and J usage is TRBJ1-1, with TRBD1 identical over 9 bases. V was pared by 4 bases and J by 5 bases, with 8 bases of the junction left unmatched. Germline values: CDR1 SGHTA, CDR2 FQGTGA. The CDR3 runs 15 residues. The CDR3, as DNA: TGTGCCAGCAGCTCTGGGACAGGGCGGGGAACTGAAGCTTTCTTT. Protein: CASSSGTGRGTEAFF.

The V call is TRBV5-4, the J call TRBJ2-3, with D possibly TRBD2 on 5 matching bases. Trimming pared 1 base from V and 4 bases from J, leaving 10 bases between. The CDR3 covers 14 residues. Germline lookup yields CDR1 SGHNT and CDR2 YYREEE (reference sequence). CDR3 bases: TGTGCCAGCAGCTTGTCTAGCCCGGCAGATACGCAGTATTTT. Its protein is CASSLSSPADTQYF.

This chain connects TRBV6-5 to TRBJ1-5, with D tentatively TRBD1 (6 bases). This CDR3 comprises 13 residues. The V gene lost 10 bases and the J gene lost 4 bases, with 14 bases spanning the gap. Germline values: CDR1 MNHEY, CDR2 SVGAGI. The DNA for the CDR3 is TGTGCCACACGACAACAGGGTAATCAGCCCCAGCATTTT. This gives the protein CATRQQGNQPQHF.

This chain links TRBV5-1 with TRBJ2-4; TRBD2 matches at 8 bases. This CDR3 comprises 14 residues. V shed 3 bases and J 7 bases; nucleotides not matched to a gene: 6. CDR1 SGHRS and CDR2 YFSETQ come from the germline V gene. The CDR3 is CASSSSGGGNIQYF. DNA of the CDR3: TGCGCCAGCAGCTCCTCGGGGGGGGGTAACATTCAGTACTTC.

This rearrangement joins TRBV5-5 to TRBJ1-3; weak D call: TRBD1 (5 bases). Trimming pared 5 bases from V and 8 bases from J, leaving 17 bases between. The CDR3 sequence is 14 residues long. The V gene's germline CDR1 is SGHKS and CDR2 YYEKEE (reference sequence). CDR3 sequence: CASRPRDGGDTIYF. For the CDR3, the DNA is TGTGCCAGCAGACCGAGGGACGGCGGCGACACCATATATTTT. The complete variable domain, with remaining parts taken from reference TRBV5-5 and TRBJ1-3, reads DAGVTQSPTHLIKTRGQQVTLRCSPISGHKSVSWYQQVLGQGPQFIFQYYEKEERGRGNFPDRFSARQFPNYSSELNVNALLLGDSALYLCASRPRDGGDTIYFGEGSWLTVV.

The chain uses TRBV28 and TRBJ1-3; 8 positions agree with TRBD1. V gave up 6 bases and J gave up 2 bases; unmatched junction bases: 9. Germline lookup yields CDR1 MDHEN and CDR2 SYDVKM. The CDR3 is made up of 16 amino acids. CDR3 nucleotide sequence: TGTGCCAGCAGGGCACGCCAGGGGGCGCCTGGAAACACCATATATTTT. Residues: CASRARQGAPGNTIYF.

Written as DNA, the CDR3 is TGTGCCAGCAGCTTGAAAATGGGCGGTTACAATGAGCAGTTCTTC. Translated, it gives CASSLKMGGYNEQFF. The chain is built from TRBV5-4 and TRBJ2-1; the D is unclear. Germline V CDR1 and CDR2: SGHNT, YYREEE (reference sequence). CDR3 length: 15 amino acids. V gave up 1 base and J gave up 4 bases, with 12 bases separating them.

J is TRBJ2-5 and V is TRBV6-1; TRBD1 agrees at 7 bases. Germline assignment: CDR1 MNHNS and CDR2 SASEGT. This CDR3 has 16 residues. After removal of 0 bases from V and 4 bases from J, the junction contained 8 bases not matched to a gene. CDR3 nucleotide sequence: TGTGCCAGCAGTGAAGCGAGGGGGCTGCCCCCAGAGACCCAGTACTTC. Protein sequence: CASSEARGLPPETQYF.

V and J are TRBV10-3 and TRBJ1-1; no definite D call. Germline loops: CDR1 ENHRY, CDR2 SYGVKD. The ends were cut back, 4 bases at V and 1 base at J, with 7 bases in the middle. The CDR3 loop spans 13 amino acids. The CDR3 DNA is TGTGCCATCAGTGGTCAGAGGAACACTGAAGCTTTCTTT. This encodes CAISGQRNTEAFF.

The V and J genes are TRBV5-1 and TRBJ2-2; D is unresolved. The germline V gene has CDR1 SGHRS and CDR2 YFSETQ. This CDR3 has 15 amino acids. V was shortened by 3 bases and J by 0 bases, with 9 bases between the two germline ends. CDR3 region: CASSSQRPNTGELFF. CDR3 coding DNA: TGCGCCAGCAGCTCCCAGAGACCGAACACCGGGGAGCTGTTTTTT.

CDR3 in DNA: TGTGCTAGTGGTTTGGTACGGACGGGCCCGGGACTAGCGGGGAACACCGGGGAGCTGTTTTTT. Protein sequence: CASGLVRTGPGLAGNTGELFF. V gene TRBV12-5 combines with J gene TRBJ2-2; 12 nucleotides agree with TRBD2. Germline lookup yields CDR1 LGHNT and CDR2 FRNRAP. The ends lost 0 bases at V and 1 base at J; junction bases unmatched: 12. This CDR3 comprises 21 residues.

The V and J genes are TRBV9 and TRBJ1-6; 7 bases are a match to TRBD1. The V gene's germline CDR1 is SGDLS and CDR2 YYNGEE. There are 17 residues in the CDR3. J lost 7 bases, V lost 0 bases, and 10 bases had no gene match. CDR3 sequence reads: CASSVGGPTGVNSPLHF. The CDR3 region has the DNA TGTGCCAGCAGCGTAGGTGGGCCTACAGGGGTAAATTCACCCCTCCACTTT.

This clone was seen only once. The V gene is TRBV2, the J gene TRBJ2-1, with D unresolved. The CDR3 is made up of 14 amino acids. Between the trimmed V and J ends, which lost 6 bases and 5 bases, there was a span of 14 bases. From germline, CDR1 is SNHLY and CDR2 FYNNEI. The CDR3 DNA sequence: TGTGCCAGCAGGGGCCGGCGTAGAAACAATGAGCAGTTCTTC. This codes for CASRGRRRNNEQFF.